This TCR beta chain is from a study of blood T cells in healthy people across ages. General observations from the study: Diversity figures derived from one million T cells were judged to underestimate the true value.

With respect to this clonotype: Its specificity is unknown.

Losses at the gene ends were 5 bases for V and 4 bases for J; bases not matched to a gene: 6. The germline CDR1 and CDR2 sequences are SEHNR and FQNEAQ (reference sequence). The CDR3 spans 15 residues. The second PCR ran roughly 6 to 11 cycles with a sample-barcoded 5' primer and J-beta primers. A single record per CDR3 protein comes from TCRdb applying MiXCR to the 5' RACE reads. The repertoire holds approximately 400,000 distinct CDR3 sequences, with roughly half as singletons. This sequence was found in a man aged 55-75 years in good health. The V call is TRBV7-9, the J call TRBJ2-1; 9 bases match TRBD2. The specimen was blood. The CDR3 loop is CASSPERGAYNEQFF. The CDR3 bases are TGTGCCAGCAGCCCAGAGCGGGGGGCTTACAATGAGCAGTTCTTC.